This entry concerns a single TCR beta chain. Its cognate antigen is unknown. These data are taken from a study of cytomegalovirus exposure and HLA in healthy donors. On the study more broadly: Early on, a data release was issued that held 80 million or so unique TCRs from HLA-typed donors.

Study conclusions and caveats: The authors later found TCR association rates varying by HLA locus, with DRB1 most and HLA-C fewest. Earlier analysis looked at TCR beta V segments, and most were productive about 90% or about 30% of the time.

60 Vbeta and 13 Jbeta primers were used in PCR. Some clones are missing from TCRdb's copy, which holds only in-frame ones; the method was immunoSEQ multiplex PCR. This table has 150,000 to 200,000 clones, roughly nine tenths appearing once. Sequenced sample: PBMCs. The source is a boy between 2 and 10 years old in good health and CMV-seronegative.

This CDR3 reads CASSYDRDNTDTQYF. The CDR3 region has the DNA TGCGCCAGCAGCTACGACAGGGATAACACAGATACGCAGTATTTT. The chain uses TRBV5-1 and TRBJ2-3; 7 bases fit TRBD1. Germline values: CDR1 SGHRS, CDR2 YFSETQ. The V segment lost 3 bases and the J segment 2 bases; nucleotides outside the gene matches: 6. The CDR3 runs to 15 residues.